This T cell receptor (beta chain) was sequenced in a study of T cells after yellow fever vaccination. As to this clonotype: Its antigen is unidentified.

The CDR3 contains 16 residues. The germline V gene encodes CDR1 LGHDT and CDR2 YNNKEL (reference sequence). V lost 11 bases and J 6 bases, leaving 28 bases between the germline ends. They built TCR cDNA with 5'RACE template switching, a step that put in a universal primer site and UMIs. TCRdb passed the 5' RACE reads through MiXCR, listing each CDR3 protein once. The sample shows 95,000 to 150,000 distinct CDR3 sequences, under 8.5% of them seen only once. Study outcomes and limitations: The secondary response was weaker but peaked faster, day 5 versus 15. Most primary-vaccination clones recurred post-booster (about 96% CD4, around 86% CD8). Clonotype sharing between CD4 and CD8 compartments was small.

The chain recombines TRBV3-1 with TRBJ1-2, with TRBD1 as a possible D gene (6 bases). The starting material was CD4+ T cells sorted from PBMCs, obtained more than 8 days after the first yellow fever vaccination. This sequence originates from a young man who received the YFV17D yellow fever vaccine. The CDR3 protein is CASSKQVPWTDNGYTF. As DNA, the CDR3 is TGTGCCTCCTCCAAGCAAGTCCCTTGGACAGACAATGGCTACACCTTC. Looking up the rest from reference TRBV3-1 and TRBJ1-2 gives the full variable domain: DTAVSQTPKYLVTQMGNDKSIKCEQNLGHDTMYWYKQDSKKFLKIMFSYNNKELIINETVPNRFSPKSPDKAHLNLHINSLELGDSAVYFCASSKQVPWTDNGYTFGSGTRLTVV.